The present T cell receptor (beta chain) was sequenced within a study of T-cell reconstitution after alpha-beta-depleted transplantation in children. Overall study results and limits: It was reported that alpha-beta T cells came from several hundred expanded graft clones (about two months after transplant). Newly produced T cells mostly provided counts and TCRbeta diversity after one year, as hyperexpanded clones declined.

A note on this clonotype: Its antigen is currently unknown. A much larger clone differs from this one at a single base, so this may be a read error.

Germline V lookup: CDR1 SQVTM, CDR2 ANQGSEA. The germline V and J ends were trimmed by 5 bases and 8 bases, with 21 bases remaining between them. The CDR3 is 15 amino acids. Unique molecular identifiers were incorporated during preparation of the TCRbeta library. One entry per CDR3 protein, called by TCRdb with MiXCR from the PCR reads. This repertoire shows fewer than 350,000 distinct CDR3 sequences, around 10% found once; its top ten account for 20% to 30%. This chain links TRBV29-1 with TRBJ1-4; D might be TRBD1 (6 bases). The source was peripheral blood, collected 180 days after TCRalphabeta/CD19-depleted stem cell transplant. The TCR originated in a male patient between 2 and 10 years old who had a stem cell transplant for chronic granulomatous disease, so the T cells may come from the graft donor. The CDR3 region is CSVPGTWTLGEKLFF. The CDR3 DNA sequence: TGCAGCGTTCCGGGGACATGGACCCTTGGGGAAAAACTGTTTTTT. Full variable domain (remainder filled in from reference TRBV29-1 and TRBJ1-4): SAVISQKPSRDICQRGTSLTIQCQVDSQVTMMFWYRQQPGQSLTLIATANQGSEATYESGFVIDKFPISRPNLTFSTLTVSNMSPEDSSIYLCSVPGTWTLGEKLFFGSGTQLSVL.